One sample yielded the 9 T cell receptor beta chains listed below, sequenced in a study of blood T cells in healthy people across ages. With a J-beta primer mix and a sample-barcoded 5' primer, a second PCR ran about 7 to 12 cycles. Each CDR3 protein is one row after TCRdb ran MiXCR on the 5' RACE reads. In the table there are about 280,000 distinct CDR3 sequences, 25% to 30% of which are singletons. The sequenced sample was blood. The receptor set was obtained from a woman aged 70-85 years in good health.

The chain uses TRBV3-1 and TRBJ2-5; D unresolved. The DNA matches TRBJ2-1 better at its end, which makes the J call doubtful. The CDR3 is 15 residues long. In germline, CDR1 is LGHDT, CDR2 YNNKEL (reference sequence). The CDR3: CASSQKGTGTAIQFF. In nucleotides, the CDR3 is TGTGCCAGCAGCCAAAAGGGTACTGGTACAGCTATCCAGTTCTTC.

This sequence joins TRBV20-1 and TRBJ2-7; TRBD2 is a possible D gene (6 bases). This CDR3 comprises 14 residues. From germline, CDR1 is DFQATT and CDR2 SNEGSKA (reference sequence). Trimming removed 8 bases at V and 4 bases at J, with 21 bases between. The CDR3, as DNA: TGCAGTACAACCGCCGGGACTGGCGGATACGAGCAGTACTTC. Protein: CSTTAGTGGYEQYF.

The V gene is TRBV2, the J gene TRBJ1-6; unclear D gene. The ends were cut back, 4 bases at V and 3 bases at J, with 10 bases in the middle. Germline CDR1 and CDR2: SNHLY and FYNNEI. The CDR3 runs 15 residues. The CDR3 DNA follows: TGTGCCAGCAGTGTGTCGTCAGTCTATAATTCACCCCTCCACTTT. Translation gives CASSVSSVYNSPLHF. The complete variable domain, with remaining parts taken from reference TRBV2 and TRBJ1-6, reads EPEVTQTPSHQVTQMGQEVILRCVPISNHLYFYWYRQILGQKVEFLVSFYNNEISEKSEIFDDQFSVERPDGSNFTLKIRSTKLEDSAMYFCASSVSSVYNSPLHFGNGTRLTVT.

The gene calls are TRBV18 and TRBJ2-1, with TRBD1 matching over 9 bases. CDR3 size: 13 residues. V lost 5 bases to trimming and J lost 7 bases; unmatched junction nucleotides: 3. CDR1 and CDR2 (germline): KGHSH, LQKENI. The CDR3 sequence: CASSAGTGNEQFF. The DNA of the CDR3 is TGTGCCAGCTCAGCAGGGACAGGGAATGAGCAGTTCTTC.

The gene calls are TRBV4-1 and TRBJ2-1; no clear D gene. The DNA matches TRBJ2-7 better at its end, which makes the J call doubtful. CDR1 and CDR2 (germline): MGHRA, YSYEKL. The CDR3 has 15 residues. CDR3 sequence (DNA): TGCGCCAGCAGCCAAGTGTCCGCTAGCTCCTACGAGCAGTACTTC. It translates to CASSQVSASSYEQYF.

The rearrangement uses TRBV29-1 and TRBJ1-1, with 9 bases fitting TRBD1. Germline V gives CDR1 SQVTM, CDR2 ANQGSEA. The CDR3 extends over 13 amino acids. V lost 4 bases and J lost 1; bases outside the gene matches: 1. The CDR3 loop is CSVAQGANTEAFF. Written as DNA, the CDR3 is TGCAGCGTTGCACAGGGGGCGAACACTGAAGCTTTCTTT. The variable domain in full, with the rest retrieved from reference TRBV29-1 and TRBJ1-1, is SAVISQKPSRDICQRGTSLTIQCQVDSQVTMMFWYRQQPGQSLTLIATANQGSEATYESGFVIDKFPISRPNLTFSTLTVSNMSPEDSSIYLCSVAQGANTEAFFGQGTRLTVV.

V gene TRBV4-1 combines with J gene TRBJ2-1; D may be TRBD1 (5 bases). V lost 3 bases, J lost 5 bases, and 14 bases lay in between. CDR3 length equals 15 residues. Germline lookup yields CDR1 MGHRA and CDR2 YSYEKL. CDR3 loop: CASSHLGGANNEQFF. As DNA, the CDR3 is TGCGCCAGCAGCCACCTAGGTGGGGCTAACAATGAGCAGTTCTTC.

This clonotype was found many times. The chain carries TRBV5-1 and TRBJ1-4, with D unclear. CDR1 SGHRS and CDR2 YFSETQ come from the germline V gene. This CDR3 has 14 amino acids. The V and J ends lost 0 bases and 8 bases respectively, with 11 bases between them. Here the CDR3 reads CASSLATREEKLFF. For the CDR3, the DNA is TGCGCCAGCAGCTTGGCTACGCGGGAGGAAAAACTGTTTTTT. Combining the CDR3 with reference TRBV5-1 and TRBJ1-4 gives the whole variable domain KAGVTQTPRYLIKTRGQQVTLSCSPISGHRSVSWYQQTPGQGLQFLFEYFSETQRNKGNFPGRFSGRQFSNSRSEMNVSTLELGDSALYLCASSLATREEKLFFGSGTQLSVL.

The chain carries TRBV2 and TRBJ1-1; 8 nucleotides align to TRBD1. This CDR3 comprises 13 residues. J gave up 7 bases and V 5 bases, and 6 bases lay outside the gene matches. Germline values: CDR1 SNHLY, CDR2 FYNNEI. For the CDR3, the DNA is TGTGCCAGCAGTACCGACAGGGGTGGTGAAGCTTTCTTT. This codes for CASSTDRGGEAFF.